Shown below are 29 T cell receptor beta chains from a single sample sequenced in a study of T cell responses to AZD1222 COVID-19 vaccine (dated by TCRdb to 2020 to 2023). Libraries were built with the immunoSEQ multiplex PCR assay. The immuneACCESS repertoire file appears here via TCRdb, limited to in-frame rearrangements. These files lack a portion of the clones; in checked studies, under half of the deficit traces to unresolved V genes, and the cause of the others is not known. For this sample there are some 150,000 clones; around nine tenths appear just once. The top ten hold 2.5% to 3% of the sample. This specimen's time point label, interpreted: baseline before first vaccination. This sample's treatment or condition label indicates: meningococcal conjugate vaccine given as trial control. The sequences come from peripheral blood, collected on day 0 of MenACWY control vaccination. These receptors all come from an adult in good health.

The chain joins TRBV27 to TRBJ1-6; D is unclear. Trimming shortened V by 5 bases and J by 8 bases, and 7 bases separated the two germline ends. The CDR3 contains 12 residues. CDR1 and CDR2 (germline): MNHEY, SMNVEV (reference sequence). CDR3 amino acids: CASSKMDSPLHF. In nucleotides, the CDR3 is TGTGCCAGCAGTAAGATGGATTCACCCCTCCACTTT.

This chain connects TRBV2 to TRBJ1-5; 7 bases are shared with TRBD1. Germline CDR1 reads SNHLY; CDR2 reads FYNNEI. CDR3 length: 17 amino acids. The trim removed 6 bases at V and 0 bases at J, leaving 11 bases unmatched. CDR3 sequence reads: CASSPTGVSYSNQPQHF. The CDR3 DNA follows: TGTGCCAGCAGCCCTACAGGGGTCTCATATAGCAATCAGCCCCAGCATTTT.

The V call is TRBV30, the J call TRBJ1-5, with a possible D match to TRBD1 (5 bases). The length of the CDR3 is 13 residues. Trimming shortened V by 2 bases and J by 4 bases, and 9 bases separated the two germline ends. From germline, CDR1 is GTSNPN and CDR2 SVGIG (reference sequence). CDR3 sequence: CAWSLPGNQPQHF. Written as DNA, the CDR3 is TGTGCCTGGAGTCTGCCAGGGAATCAGCCCCAGCATTTT.

The chain employs TRBV19 and TRBJ2-5; D possibly corresponds to TRBD2 (6 bases). Germline V gives CDR1 LNHDA, CDR2 SQIVND (reference sequence). This CDR3 has 14 residues. V was pared by 7 bases and J by 2 bases, with 14 bases between. CDR3 sequence (DNA): TGTGCCAGTAAGGTGGGGAGCGGGCAAGAGACCCAGTACTTC. Protein: CASKVGSGQETQYF.

As concerns this clone: The same CDR3 arises from other DNA sequences in this sample as well. J is TRBJ1-5 and V is TRBV27; D uncertain. Germline CDR1 reads MNHEY; CDR2 reads SMNVEV (reference sequence). Between the trimmed V and J ends, which lost 3 bases and 1 base, there was a span of 4 bases. The CDR3 extends over 13 amino acids. The CDR3 DNA is TGTGCCAGCAGTTTCTACAGCAATCAGCCCCAGCATTTT. Its protein product is CASSFYSNQPQHF.

In its sample, this clone was seen a few times. The chain uses TRBV5-1 and TRBJ2-7, with 12 bases aligning to TRBD1. There are 16 residues in the CDR3. With 1 base clipped from V and 2 bases from J, the junction kept 4 bases outside the gene matches. The V gene's germline CDR1 is SGHRS and CDR2 YFSETQ. The CDR3 sequence: CASSLMGQGATYEQYF. The CDR3 nucleotides are TGCGCCAGCAGCTTGATGGGACAGGGGGCAACCTACGAGCAGTACTTC.

The chain combines TRBV5-6 with TRBJ1-4, with D tentatively TRBD1 (5 bases). CDR1 is SGHDT, CDR2 YYEEEE, per germline. The CDR3 length is 16 residues. Trimming shortened V by 4 bases and J by 4 bases, and 17 bases separated the two germline ends. Written as DNA, the CDR3 is TGTGCCAGCAGCGCCGGGGCTCGGGAAGATAATGAAAAACTGTTTTTT. Translation gives CASSAGAREDNEKLFF.

The genes are TRBV12-5 and TRBJ1-1, with a weak D call TRBD1 (5 bases). CDR1 is LGHNT, CDR2 FRNRAP, per germline. V lost 5 bases, J lost 10 bases, and 17 bases lay in between. The CDR3 length is 13 residues. The DNA of the CDR3 is TGTGCTAGTGGTGGAATCGGGGGACGGGGAGCTTTCTTT. It yields the protein CASGGIGGRGAFF.

The rearrangement uses TRBV3-1 (or the pseudogene TRBV3-2) and TRBJ2-1; a weak D match, TRBD1 (5 bases). The CDR3 is made up of 15 amino acids. V shed 5 bases and J shed 6 bases, with 17 bases lying between them. Germline-derived CDR1 and CDR2 are LGHDT and YNNKEL (reference sequence). The chain's CDR3 is CASSNTRVSGNEQFF. Here the CDR3 DNA reads TGTGCCAGCAGCAACACCAGGGTGTCAGGCAATGAGCAGTTCTTC.

The chain employs TRBV10-2 and TRBJ2-7, with 10 bases aligning to TRBD2. V shed 5 bases, J shed 4 bases, and the junction held 5 bases outside the gene matches. Germline V lookup: CDR1 WSHSY, CDR2 SAAADI. There are 14 residues in the CDR3. The CDR3 here is CASSHGTSAYEQYF. The CDR3 bases are TGCGCCAGCAGTCACGGGACTAGCGCGTACGAGCAGTACTTC.

The CDR3 DNA follows: TGTGCCAGCAGTGAGATGACAGATTATCAGCCCCAGCATTTT. Translation: CASSEMTDYQPQHF. The chain recombines TRBV2 with TRBJ1-5; TRBD1 is a possible D gene (5 bases). The ends were cut back, 3 bases at V and 5 bases at J, with 11 bases in the middle. Germline V CDR1 and CDR2: SNHLY, FYNNEI. There are 14 residues in the CDR3.

The rearrangement joins TRBV4-1 to TRBJ2-7; the match to TRBD1 covers 8 bases. V was clipped by 0 bases and J by 7 bases; unmatched bases: 11. CDR3 length equals 16 residues. The germline gives CDR1 MGHRA, CDR2 YSYEKL. In DNA, the CDR3 is TGCGCCAGCAGCCAAGATCACGAGCAGGGGGCGAGGGAGCAGTACTTC. Its translation: CASSQDHEQGAREQYF.

A single count supports this clone. The chain employs TRBV7-6 and TRBJ2-2; maybe TRBD1 (5 bases). V dropped 2 bases and J dropped 0 bases, with 10 bases sitting between them. Per germline, CDR1 SGHVS and CDR2 FNYEAQ. CDR3 length: 16 residues. CDR3 sequence: CASSLSGASNTGELFF. The CDR3 nucleotides are TGTGCCAGCAGCTTAAGTGGGGCTTCGAACACCGGGGAGCTGTTTTTT.

The V call is TRBV6-5, the J call TRBJ1-2, with a weak D call TRBD1 (6 bases). V lost 6 bases and J lost 6, with 14 bases in between. This CDR3 has 13 residues. Germline loops: CDR1 MNHEY, CDR2 SVGAGI. The CDR3, as DNA: TGTGCCAGCAGCCCCGACAGGAGTAATGGCTACACCTTC. This gives the protein CASSPDRSNGYTF.

This clone was found a few times. The chain uses TRBV7-9 and TRBJ2-3; TRBD1 might be the D (5 bases). CDR1 is SEHNR, CDR2 FQNEAQ, per germline (reference sequence). V was pared by 4 bases and J by 0 bases, with 11 bases between. The CDR3 has 15 residues. This CDR3 is CASSSSGYSTDTQYF. Here the CDR3 DNA reads TGTGCCAGCAGCTCCTCAGGGTACAGCACAGATACGCAGTATTTT.

The V and J genes are TRBV24-1 and TRBJ1-2; D uncertain. Germline CDR1 is KGHDR and CDR2 is SFDVKD. V lost 3 bases and J lost 10, with 20 bases in between. There are 15 residues in the CDR3. The CDR3 here is CATSDGPRSVRVYTF. CDR3 nucleotide sequence: TGTGCCACCAGTGATGGGCCCCGTTCCGTTAGAGTCTACACCTTC.

This sequence joins TRBV5-1 and TRBJ1-1; the match to TRBD1 covers 9 bases. J gave up 5 bases and V 1 base, and 6 bases lay outside the gene matches. This CDR3 contains 15 residues. Germline loops: CDR1 SGHRS, CDR2 YFSETQ. The CDR3 spells CASSLYRGQGTEAFF. The CDR3, as DNA: TGCGCCAGCAGCTTGTACAGGGGGCAAGGGACTGAAGCTTTCTTT.

CDR3 in DNA: TGTGCCAGCTCACCTTCGGACAGGGAGCCGTTGAGTGAAGCTTTCTTT. Translation gives CASSPSDREPLSEAFF. The chain links TRBV18 to TRBJ1-1, with TRBD1 matching 8 bases. The V gene's germline CDR1 is KGHSH and CDR2 LQKENI. V gave up 3 bases and J gave up 7 bases; unmatched junction bases: 13. This CDR3 contains 16 residues.

The chain couples TRBV11-2 to TRBJ1-3; 7 positions agree with TRBD1. The CDR3 is 17 amino acids. The V gene's germline CDR1 is SGHAT and CDR2 FQNNGV. The V and J ends lost 3 bases and 0 bases, in that order; junction bases with no gene match: 8. The CDR3 DNA reads as TGTGCCAGCAGCTTGACAGGGCATGGTGCCTCTGGAAACACCATATATTTT. It translates to CASSLTGHGASGNTIYF.

The CDR3 region has the DNA TGTGCCAGTAGTATAACAGGACTCCTCACAGATACGCAGTATTTT. Translating gives CASSITGLLTDTQYF. V is TRBV19 and J is TRBJ2-3; D may correspond to TRBD1 or TRBD2 (5 bases each). This CDR3 contains 15 residues. Trimming left V 2 bases short and J 2 bases short, with 11 bases between. CDR1 LNHDA and CDR2 SQIVND come from the germline V gene (reference sequence).

This chain uses TRBV27 with TRBJ1-2; 9 bases map to TRBD1. The CDR3 spans 14 residues. Germline-derived CDR1 and CDR2 are MNHEY and SMNVEV (reference sequence). With 4 bases clipped from V and 3 bases from J, the junction kept 3 bases outside the gene matches. The CDR3 reads CASSSTGGDYGYTF. CDR3 DNA: TGTGCCAGCAGTTCGACAGGGGGAGACTATGGCTACACCTTC.

V usage is TRBV19 and J usage is TRBJ1-2; tentatively, D is TRBD1 (5 bases). Between the trimmed V and J ends, which lost 3 bases and 4 bases, there was a span of 12 bases. Germline V gene lookup returns CDR1 LNHDA and CDR2 SQIVND (reference sequence). The CDR3 is made up of 14 amino acids. The CDR3 nucleotides are TGTGCCAGTAGTATGCGAAGGGGAGGCTATGGCTACACCTTC. The encoded protein is CASSMRRGGYGYTF.

CDR3 in DNA: TGTGCCAGCAGCTTACTGCCGTCAACGAACACTGAAGCTTTCTTT. Translation: CASSLLPSTNTEAFF. The chain uses TRBV7-3 and TRBJ1-1; D not resolved. Trimming took off 2 bases at V and 1 base at J, with 11 bases between the two ends. The V gene's germline CDR1 is SGHTA and CDR2 FQGTGA. The CDR3 is 15 amino acids.

The chain employs TRBV2 and TRBJ1-2, with no clear D. CDR3 length equals 15 residues. V lost 2 bases and J 3 bases, leaving 13 bases between the germline ends. From germline, CDR1 is SNHLY and CDR2 FYNNEI. The CDR3 here is CASSEFGQADYGYTF. As DNA, the CDR3 is TGTGCCAGCAGTGAATTTGGGCAGGCCGACTATGGCTACACCTTC.

The rearrangement joins TRBV28 to TRBJ2-6; 9 bases map to TRBD1. The CDR3 runs to 17 residues. Per the germline V gene, CDR1 is MDHEN and CDR2 is SYDVKM. The V gene end was trimmed by 6 bases and the J gene end by 0 bases; junction bases not matched to a gene: 6. This CDR3 is CASRRTGDTSGANVLTF. The CDR3, as DNA: TGTGCCAGCAGAAGGACAGGGGACACCTCTGGGGCCAACGTCCTGACTTTC.

This sequence joins TRBV27 and TRBJ2-7; 10 nucleotides line up with TRBD2. Germline V CDR1 and CDR2: MNHEY, SMNVEV (reference sequence). CDR3 length: 15 amino acids. V lost 5 bases to trimming and J lost 2 bases; unmatched junction nucleotides: 6. The CDR3: CASSAFSGRAYEQYF. The CDR3 coding sequence is TGTGCCAGCAGTGCTTTCAGCGGGAGGGCCTACGAGCAGTACTTC.

The chain uses TRBV27 and TRBJ2-1; 9 bases fit TRBD2. Germline loops: CDR1 MNHEY, CDR2 SMNVEV (reference sequence). J gave up 6 bases and V 5 bases, and 11 bases lay outside the gene matches. The CDR3 runs to 16 residues. This chain's CDR3 is CASSASGTSSGNEQFF. DNA of the CDR3: TGTGCCAGCAGTGCCTCCGGGACTAGCTCGGGCAATGAGCAGTTCTTC.

The CDR3 loop reads CASSPVGTLKSNSPLHF. Written as DNA, the CDR3 is TGTGCCAGCTCACCGGTCGGCACCCTGAAGAGCAATTCACCCCTCCACTTT. V usage is TRBV18 and J usage is TRBJ1-6; D gene unclear. CDR1 is KGHSH and CDR2 is LQKENI in the germline V gene. There are 17 residues in the CDR3. Trimming left V 3 bases short and J 7 bases short, with 19 bases between.

The chain has TRBV19 and TRBJ1-5; 12 bases align to TRBD1. This CDR3 spans 15 amino acids. V lost 7 bases and J lost 8; bases outside the gene matches: 9. CDR1 and CDR2 (germline): LNHDA, SQIVND (reference sequence). For the CDR3, the DNA is TGTGCCAGTAACCCTTCTGGGACAGGGGGCGAGCCCCAGCATTTT. Protein sequence: CASNPSGTGGEPQHF.